Listed below are T cell receptor beta chains from one sample, sequenced in a study of T cell repertoires in cytomegalovirus infection. No cognate antigen is known for these TCRs. TCRdb reprocessed the reads with MiXCR, giving one entry per CDR3 protein. The repertoire includes about 830,000 distinct CDR3 sequences, about 30% of them detected once, and around 12% sits in the top ten. The sequencing used cultured CD8+ T cells from PBMCs, collected from culture after CMV antigen stimulation. Every receptor here comes from a human donor in good health (CMV status not recorded). Some clones in this sample may be carry-over from other donors' samples. Each CDR3 is given with its conserved first and last residue. The order of the fields is D gene, V gene, clone size, J gene, CDR3 protein, CDR3 DNA. The D gene is left open where the match is weak. Clone size is not always given. Where it is, it says once, few, many or a class for expanded clones.

d_gene: -; v_gene: TRBV29-1; abundance: -; j_gene: TRBJ1-1; CDR3aa: CSVQGGDYTEAFF; CDR3nt: TGCAGCGTCCAGGGAGGGGATTACACTGAAGCTTTCTTT
d_gene: TRBD2; v_gene: TRBV6-5; abundance: -; j_gene: TRBJ2-1; CDR3aa: CASSYLAGTVWNEQFF; CDR3nt: TGTGCCAGCAGTTATCTAGCGGGGACAGTCTGGAATGAGCAGTTCTTC
d_gene: TRBD2; v_gene: TRBV7-6; abundance: many; j_gene: TRBJ2-1; CDR3aa: CASSLSGGLNEQFF; CDR3nt: TGTGCCAGCAGCTTAAGCGGGGGGTTGAATGAGCAGTTCTTC
d_gene: -; v_gene: TRBV7-9; abundance: -; j_gene: TRBJ1-1; CDR3aa: CASSPPMRSTEAFF; CDR3nt: TGTGCCAGCAGCCCCCCGATGCGGAGCACTGAAGCTTTCTTT
d_gene: -; v_gene: TRBV4-2; abundance: -; j_gene: TRBJ1-4; CDR3aa: CASSQEGATNEKLFF; CDR3nt: TGTGCCAGCAGCCAAGAGGGCGCAACTAATGAAAAACTGTTTTTT
d_gene: -; v_gene: TRBV4-3; abundance: -; j_gene: TRBJ2-2; CDR3aa: CASSLGPTNTGELFF; CDR3nt: TGCGCCAGCAGCCTGGGGCCAACGAACACCGGGGAGCTGTTTTTT
d_gene: TRBD2; v_gene: TRBV6-2/TRBV6-3; abundance: -; j_gene: TRBJ2-3; CDR3aa: CASKKRGVTDTQYF; CDR3nt: TGTGCCAGCAAGAAGCGGGGGGTCACAGATACGCAGTATTTT
d_gene: TRBD1; v_gene: TRBV7-9; abundance: -; j_gene: TRBJ1-2; CDR3aa: CASSLGDRVNYGYTF; CDR3nt: TGTGCCAGCAGCTTAGGGGACAGGGTAAACTATGGCTACACCTTC
d_gene: TRBD1; v_gene: TRBV14; abundance: -; j_gene: TRBJ1-2; CDR3aa: CASSQAGTGGWNGYTF; CDR3nt: TGTGCCAGCAGCCAGGCCGGGACAGGGGGCTGGAATGGCTACACCTTC
d_gene: -; v_gene: TRBV12-3/TRBV12-4; abundance: -; j_gene: TRBJ1-2; CDR3aa: CASSPRMGLNYGYTF; CDR3nt: TGTGCCAGCAGCCCCCGCATGGGGTTAAACTATGGCTACACCTTC
d_gene: -; v_gene: TRBV7-9; abundance: -; j_gene: TRBJ1-2; CDR3aa: CASSPEEGRDYGYTF; CDR3nt: TGTGCCAGCAGCCCAGAGGAGGGGCGCGACTATGGCTACACCTTC
d_gene: TRBD1; v_gene: TRBV5-8; abundance: few; j_gene: TRBJ1-6; CDR3aa: CASSLRGQGSTPLHF; CDR3nt: TGTGCCAGCAGCTTGAGGGGACAGGGGTCGACACCCCTCCACTTT
d_gene: -; v_gene: TRBV5-4; abundance: -; j_gene: TRBJ2-7; CDR3aa: CASSLDQGVSYEQYF; CDR3nt: TGTGCCAGCAGCTTGGACCAGGGAGTGTCCTACGAGCAGTACTTC
d_gene: -; v_gene: TRBV7-6; abundance: -; j_gene: TRBJ1-1; CDR3aa: CAGSFGDYTEAFF; CDR3nt: TGTGCCGGCAGCTTCGGGGATTACACTGAAGCTTTCTTT
d_gene: -; v_gene: TRBV7-6; abundance: -; j_gene: TRBJ2-3; CDR3aa: CASSLRHPSTDTQYF; CDR3nt: TGTGCCAGCAGCTTACGACACCCAAGCACAGATACGCAGTATTTT
d_gene: -; v_gene: TRBV5-6; abundance: few; j_gene: TRBJ2-3; CDR3aa: CASSLANWAQYF; CDR3nt: TGTGCCAGCAGCTTGGCCAACTGGGCGCAGTATTTT
d_gene: -; v_gene: TRBV15; abundance: -; j_gene: TRBJ2-3; CDR3aa: CATSRDGTQTQYF; CDR3nt: TGTGCCACCAGCAGAGATGGAACACAAACGCAGTATTTT
d_gene: -; v_gene: TRBV6-2/TRBV6-3; abundance: few; j_gene: TRBJ1-6; CDR3aa: CASSYPSVGNSPLHF; CDR3nt: TGTGCCAGCAGTTACCCGTCAGTGGGGAACTCACCCCTCCACTTT
d_gene: -; v_gene: TRBV27; abundance: -; j_gene: TRBJ2-3; CDR3aa: CASSSWDGTDTQYF; CDR3nt: TGTGCCAGCAGCTCCTGGGACGGCACAGATACGCAGTATTTT
d_gene: -; v_gene: TRBV12-3/TRBV12-4; abundance: few; j_gene: TRBJ2-7; CDR3aa: CASSPPGPRPNEQYF; CDR3nt: TGTGCCAGCAGTCCCCCAGGGCCCCGGCCAAACGAGCAGTACTTC
d_gene: TRBD1; v_gene: TRBV3-1; abundance: -; j_gene: TRBJ1-4; CDR3aa: CASSRLTGGTEKLFF; CDR3nt: TGTGCCAGCAGCCGTCTGACAGGGGGTACAGAAAAACTGTTTTTT
d_gene: -; v_gene: TRBV5-1; abundance: -; j_gene: TRBJ1-5; CDR3aa: CASSSTLGQPQHF; CDR3nt: TGCGCCAGCAGCTCCACATTGGGTCAGCCCCAGCATTTT
d_gene: -; v_gene: TRBV6-2/TRBV6-3; abundance: few; j_gene: TRBJ1-1; CDR3aa: CASTSTAGTEAFF; CDR3nt: TGTGCCAGCACCTCGACAGCGGGCACTGAAGCTTTCTTT
d_gene: -; v_gene: TRBV7-2; abundance: many; j_gene: TRBJ1-1; CDR3aa: CASSLSQLNTEAFF; CDR3nt: TGTGCCAGCAGCTTAAGTCAGCTTAACACTGAAGCTTTCTTT
d_gene: TRBD1; v_gene: TRBV7-9; abundance: -; j_gene: TRBJ1-1; CDR3aa: CASSLDADRGGEAFF; CDR3nt: TGTGCCAGCAGCTTAGACGCGGACAGGGGAGGAGAAGCTTTCTTT
d_gene: TRBD1; v_gene: TRBV5-6; abundance: few; j_gene: TRBJ1-5; CDR3aa: CASSTQGAGNQPQHF; CDR3nt: TGTGCCAGCAGCACTCAGGGGGCCGGCAATCAGCCCCAGCATTTT
d_gene: -; v_gene: TRBV27; abundance: few; j_gene: TRBJ2-7; CDR3aa: CASSRFSIDGFEQYF; CDR3nt: TGTGCCAGCAGCCGTTTTTCGATTGACGGCTTCGAGCAGTACTTC
d_gene: -; v_gene: TRBV12-3/TRBV12-4; abundance: -; j_gene: TRBJ1-2; CDR3aa: CASSPLGREEYGYTF; CDR3nt: TGTGCCAGCAGTCCCTTGGGGCGAGAGGAATATGGCTACACCTTC
d_gene: TRBD2; v_gene: TRBV12-3/TRBV12-4; abundance: few; j_gene: TRBJ2-1; CDR3aa: CASSLNLAGVYEQFF; CDR3nt: TGTGCCAGCAGTTTAAATCTAGCGGGGGTCTACGAGCAGTTCTTC
d_gene: -; v_gene: TRBV3-1; abundance: -; j_gene: TRBJ2-7; CDR3aa: CASSQGRIAYEQYF; CDR3nt: TGTGCCAGCAGCCAAGGCCGGATCGCCTACGAGCAGTACTTC
d_gene: -; v_gene: TRBV6-5; abundance: few; j_gene: TRBJ2-3; CDR3aa: CASSWGPDTQYF; CDR3nt: TGTGCCAGCAGTTGGGGGCCAGATACGCAGTATTTT
d_gene: TRBD1; v_gene: TRBV15; abundance: many; j_gene: TRBJ2-6; CDR3aa: CATSTGGSLGSGANVLTF; CDR3nt: TGTGCCACCTCCACAGGGGGCTCCCTCGGCTCTGGGGCCAACGTCCTGACTTTC